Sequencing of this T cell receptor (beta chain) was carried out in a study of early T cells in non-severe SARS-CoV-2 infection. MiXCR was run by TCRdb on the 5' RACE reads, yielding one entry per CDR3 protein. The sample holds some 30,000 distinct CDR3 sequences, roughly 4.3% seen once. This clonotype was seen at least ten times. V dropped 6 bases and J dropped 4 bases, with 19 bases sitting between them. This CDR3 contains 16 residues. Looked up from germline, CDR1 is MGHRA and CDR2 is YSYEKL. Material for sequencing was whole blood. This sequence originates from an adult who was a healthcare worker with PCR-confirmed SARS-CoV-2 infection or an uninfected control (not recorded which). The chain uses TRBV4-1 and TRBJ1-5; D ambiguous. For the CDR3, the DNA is TGCGCCAGCAGAGGAGAGGGTCGGACGGGTAATCAGCCCCAGCATTTT. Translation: CASRGEGRTGNQPQHF.